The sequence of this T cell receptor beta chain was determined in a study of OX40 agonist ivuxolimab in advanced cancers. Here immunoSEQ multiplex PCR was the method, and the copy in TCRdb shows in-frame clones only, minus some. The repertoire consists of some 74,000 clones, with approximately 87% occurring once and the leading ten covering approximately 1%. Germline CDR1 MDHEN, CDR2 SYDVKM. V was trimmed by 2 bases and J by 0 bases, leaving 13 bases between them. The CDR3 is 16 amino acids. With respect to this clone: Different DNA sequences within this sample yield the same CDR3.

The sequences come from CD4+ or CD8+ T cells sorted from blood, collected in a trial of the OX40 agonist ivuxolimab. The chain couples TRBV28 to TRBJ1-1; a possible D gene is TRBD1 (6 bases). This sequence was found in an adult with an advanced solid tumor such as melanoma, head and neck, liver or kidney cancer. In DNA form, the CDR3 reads TGTGCCAGCAGTTTACGGCAGGGGATCATGAACACTGAAGCTTTCTTT. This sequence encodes CASSLRQGIMNTEAFF.